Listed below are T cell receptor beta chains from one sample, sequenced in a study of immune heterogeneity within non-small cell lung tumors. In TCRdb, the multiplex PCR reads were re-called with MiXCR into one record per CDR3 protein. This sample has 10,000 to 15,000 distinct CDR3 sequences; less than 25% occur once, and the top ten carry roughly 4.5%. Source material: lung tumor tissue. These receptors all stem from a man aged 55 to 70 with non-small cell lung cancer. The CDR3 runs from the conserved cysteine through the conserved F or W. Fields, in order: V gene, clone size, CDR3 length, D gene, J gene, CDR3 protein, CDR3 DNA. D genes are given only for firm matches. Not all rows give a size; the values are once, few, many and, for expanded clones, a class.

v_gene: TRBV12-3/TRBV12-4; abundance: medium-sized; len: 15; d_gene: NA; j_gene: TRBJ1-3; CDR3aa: CASRAQGAAGNTIYF; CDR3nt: TGTGCCAGCAGAGCGCAGGGAGCAGCTGGAAACACCATATATTTT
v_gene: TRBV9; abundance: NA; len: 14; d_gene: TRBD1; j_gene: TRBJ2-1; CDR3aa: CASHGTGWNNEQFF; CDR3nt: TGTGCCAGCCACGGGACAGGGTGGAACAATGAGCAGTTCTTC
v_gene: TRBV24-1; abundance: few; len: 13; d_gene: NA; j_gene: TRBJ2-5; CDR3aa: CATSAASVKTQYF; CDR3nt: TGTGCCACCAGTGCTGCTAGCGTAAAGACCCAGTACTTC
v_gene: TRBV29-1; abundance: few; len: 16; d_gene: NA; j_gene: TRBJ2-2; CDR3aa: CSVEDWRGQGSGELFF; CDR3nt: TGCAGCGTTGAAGATTGGAGGGGCCAAGGGAGCGGGGAGCTGTTTTTT
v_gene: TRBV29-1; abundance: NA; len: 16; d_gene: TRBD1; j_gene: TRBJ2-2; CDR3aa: CSVEVWQGADVGELFF; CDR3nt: TGCAGCGTTGAAGTATGGCAGGGGGCTGACGTGGGGGAGCTGTTTTTT
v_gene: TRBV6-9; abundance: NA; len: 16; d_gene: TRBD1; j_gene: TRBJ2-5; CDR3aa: CSSSSRHRGLQETQYF; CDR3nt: TGTTCCAGCAGTTCCCGGCACAGGGGCCTCCAAGAGACCCAGTACTTC
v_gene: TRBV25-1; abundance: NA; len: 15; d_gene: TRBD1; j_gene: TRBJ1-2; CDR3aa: CASSGKNRGSYGYTF; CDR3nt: TGTGCCAGCAGTGGAAAAAACAGGGGCTCCTATGGCTACACCTTC
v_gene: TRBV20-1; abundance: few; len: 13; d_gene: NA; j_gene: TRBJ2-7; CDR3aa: CSASLTGGYEQYF; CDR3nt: TGCAGTGCTAGTCTTACAGGCGGCTACGAGCAGTACTTC
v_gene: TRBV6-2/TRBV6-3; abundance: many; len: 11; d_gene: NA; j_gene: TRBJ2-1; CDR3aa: CASRWGNEQFF; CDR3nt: TGTGCCAGCAGGTGGGGCAATGAGCAGTTCTTC
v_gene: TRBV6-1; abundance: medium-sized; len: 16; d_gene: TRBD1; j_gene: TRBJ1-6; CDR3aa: CASMGDRGGFNSPLHF; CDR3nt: TGTGCCAGCATGGGAGACAGGGGTGGATTCAATTCACCCCTCCACTTT
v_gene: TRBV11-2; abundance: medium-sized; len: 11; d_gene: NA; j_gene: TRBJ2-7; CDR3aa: CASSFSTEQYF; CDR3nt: TGTGCCAGCAGCTTCTCAACCGAGCAGTACTTC
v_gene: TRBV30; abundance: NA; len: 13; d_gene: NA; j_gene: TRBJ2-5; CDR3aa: CAWSLGTPETQYF; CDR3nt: TGTGCCTGGAGTTTAGGAACACCAGAGACCCAGTACTTC
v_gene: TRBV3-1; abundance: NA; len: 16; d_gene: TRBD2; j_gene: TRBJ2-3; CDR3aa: CASSPLAGGLTDTKYF; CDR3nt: TGTGCCAGCAGCCCACTAGCGGGAGGGCTCACAGATACGAAGTATTTT